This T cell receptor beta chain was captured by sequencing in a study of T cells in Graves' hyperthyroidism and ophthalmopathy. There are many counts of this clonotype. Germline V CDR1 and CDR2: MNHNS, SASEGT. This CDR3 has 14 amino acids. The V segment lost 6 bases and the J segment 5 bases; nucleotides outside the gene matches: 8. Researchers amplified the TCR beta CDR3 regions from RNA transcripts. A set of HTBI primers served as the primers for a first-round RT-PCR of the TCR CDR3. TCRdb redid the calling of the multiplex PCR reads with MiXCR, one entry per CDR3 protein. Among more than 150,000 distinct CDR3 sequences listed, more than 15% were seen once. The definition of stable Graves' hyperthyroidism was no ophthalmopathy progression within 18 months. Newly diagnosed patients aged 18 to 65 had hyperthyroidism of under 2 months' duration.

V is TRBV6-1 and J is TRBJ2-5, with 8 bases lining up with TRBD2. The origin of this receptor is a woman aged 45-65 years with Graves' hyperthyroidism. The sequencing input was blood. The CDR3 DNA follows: TGTGCCAGCAGACCTGACGGGACTAGGGAGACCCAGTACTTC. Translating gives CASRPDGTRETQYF.